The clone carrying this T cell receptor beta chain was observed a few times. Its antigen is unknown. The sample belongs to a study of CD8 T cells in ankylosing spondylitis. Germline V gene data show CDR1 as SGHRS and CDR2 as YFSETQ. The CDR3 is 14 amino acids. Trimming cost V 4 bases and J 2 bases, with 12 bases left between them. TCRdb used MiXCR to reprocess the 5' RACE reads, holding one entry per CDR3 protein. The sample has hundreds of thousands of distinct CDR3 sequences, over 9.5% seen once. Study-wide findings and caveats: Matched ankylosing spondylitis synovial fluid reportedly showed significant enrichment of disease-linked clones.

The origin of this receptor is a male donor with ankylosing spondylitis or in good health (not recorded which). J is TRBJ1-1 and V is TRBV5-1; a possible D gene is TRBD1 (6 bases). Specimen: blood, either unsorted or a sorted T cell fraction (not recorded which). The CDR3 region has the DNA TGCGCCAGCAGCGCCCAGACAGGCAACACTGAAGCTTTCTTT. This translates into CASSAQTGNTEAFF.